A selection of T cell receptor beta chains follows, all from one sample in a study of T cells in Graves' hyperthyroidism and ophthalmopathy. TCRdb ran MiXCR on the multiplex PCR reads and lists one entry per CDR3 protein. The sample has 300,000 to 450,000 distinct CDR3 sequences, 20% to 30% seen once. Sequences were obtained from blood. These receptors were obtained from a man aged 50-59 years with Graves' hyperthyroidism. Both conserved end residues are part of each CDR3. A D gene is named only where the DNA matches it firmly. Clone size, where shown, is once, few, many, or a class for clones that have expanded.

abundance: many; j_gene: TRBJ2-3; d_gene: TRBD2; v_gene: TRBV6-1; CDR3nt: TGTGCCAGCAGTGAAGTTCGGAGCGGGAGGAGGGATACGCAGTATTTT; CDR3aa: CASSEVRSGRRDTQYF
abundance: .; j_gene: TRBJ1-2; d_gene: .; v_gene: TRBV29-1; CDR3nt: TGCAGCGTTGGCACAGACAACTATGGCTACACCTTC; CDR3aa: CSVGTDNYGYTF
abundance: once; j_gene: TRBJ2-5; d_gene: TRBD2; v_gene: TRBV20-1; CDR3nt: TGCAGTGGTGAGCGGGACGGAATGAAAGAGACCCAGTACTTC; CDR3aa: CSGERDGMKETQYF
abundance: few; j_gene: TRBJ2-1; d_gene: .; v_gene: TRBV7-9; CDR3nt: TGTGCCAGCAGCCGGATGGAGGGAATGCAGTTCTTC; CDR3aa: CASSRMEGMQFF
abundance: .; j_gene: TRBJ1-5; d_gene: TRBD1; v_gene: TRBV6-1; CDR3nt: TGTGCCAGCACTAGGACAGGGGGATGGATTAGCAATCAGCCCCAGCATTTT; CDR3aa: CASTRTGGWISNQPQHF
abundance: .; j_gene: TRBJ1-2; d_gene: .; v_gene: TRBV20-1; CDR3nt: TGCAGTGCTAGAGAGGCAGGTCGGACTAACTATGGCTACACCTTC; CDR3aa: CSAREAGRTNYGYTF
abundance: few; j_gene: TRBJ1-5; d_gene: TRBD1; v_gene: TRBV10-3; CDR3nt: TGTGCCATCAGTGAACGGGACAGTGGACAGCCCCAGCATTTT; CDR3aa: CAISERDSGQPQHF
abundance: many; j_gene: TRBJ2-7; d_gene: .; v_gene: TRBV11-3; CDR3nt: TGTGCCAGCAGCTTGGACCCGCGGCTCGAGCAGTACTTC; CDR3aa: CASSLDPRLEQYF
abundance: many; j_gene: TRBJ2-7; d_gene: TRBD1; v_gene: TRBV27; CDR3nt: TGTGCCAGCAGCCTGGGACAGTTTTACGAGCAGTACTTC; CDR3aa: CASSLGQFYEQYF
abundance: few; j_gene: TRBJ1-4; d_gene: TRBD1; v_gene: TRBV9; CDR3nt: TGTGCCAGCAGCGTAGGGGGGGGACAGGGTGAAAAACTGTTTTTT; CDR3aa: CASSVGGGQGEKLFF
abundance: .; j_gene: TRBJ2-1; d_gene: .; v_gene: TRBV5-1; CDR3nt: TGCGCCAGCAGCCCCGAAGGATCTAGCGACTACAATGAGCAGTTCTTC; CDR3aa: CASSPEGSSDYNEQFF
abundance: few; j_gene: TRBJ1-2; d_gene: .; v_gene: TRBV30; CDR3nt: TGTGCCTGGAGAAGCGCCGCTTCCGGTGGGAAGGCTCCTTACTATGGCTACACCTTC; CDR3aa: CAWRSAASGGKAPYYGYTF
abundance: .; j_gene: TRBJ1-1; d_gene: .; v_gene: TRBV29-1; CDR3nt: TGCAGCGTTGTAAAGACTGAAGCTTTCTTT; CDR3aa: CSVVKTEAFF
abundance: .; j_gene: TRBJ2-7; d_gene: TRBD2; v_gene: TRBV28; CDR3nt: TGTGCCAGCAGATCCCTCATAGCGGGAGCCTCCTACGAGCAGTACTTC; CDR3aa: CASRSLIAGASYEQYF
abundance: many; j_gene: TRBJ2-7; d_gene: TRBD1; v_gene: TRBV6-1; CDR3nt: TGTGCCAGCAGACAGGGGGTCTCCTACGAGCAGTACTTC; CDR3aa: CASRQGVSYEQYF
abundance: once; j_gene: TRBJ2-1; d_gene: TRBD2; v_gene: TRBV9; CDR3nt: TGTGCCAGCAGCGTGATCCGGCCCCTAGCGGGAGGTCAGGAAGAGCAGTTCTTC; CDR3aa: CASSVIRPLAGGQEEQFF
abundance: .; j_gene: TRBJ2-7; d_gene: .; v_gene: TRBV20-1; CDR3nt: TGCAGTGCTAGAGATCGGGCTAGTGCCTACGAGCAGTACTTC; CDR3aa: CSARDRASAYEQYF
abundance: few; j_gene: TRBJ1-1; d_gene: .; v_gene: TRBV30; CDR3nt: TGTGCCTGTAACAGGGTCCGGGGCACTGAAGCTTTCTTT; CDR3aa: CACNRVRGTEAFF
abundance: .; j_gene: TRBJ2-5; d_gene: .; v_gene: TRBV7-3; CDR3nt: TGTGCTTCCCGCGGGAACGCCGGGACCCAGTACTTC; CDR3aa: CASRGNAGTQYF
abundance: few; j_gene: TRBJ2-1; d_gene: TRBD2; v_gene: TRBV30; CDR3nt: TGCGCCTGGAGTCCAGGGACTAGCGGGAGCAATGAGCAGTTCTTC; CDR3aa: CAWSPGTSGSNEQFF